The entry that follows covers one T cell receptor beta chain sequence. Its antigen is undetermined. Unmatched junction bases numbered 10, after V lost 1 base and J lost 3 bases. The CDR3 is 19 amino acids. Germline V gene lookup returns CDR1 SGHRS and CDR2 YFSETQ. These data are taken from a study of shared clonotypes between healthy human individuals. TCRdb's copy holds only in-frame clones and misses some; the assay was immunoSEQ multiplex PCR. The sample includes over a million clones, approximately 78% of them seen just once. Study findings and constraints: Estimated clonotype richness was generally higher in naive than memory subsets.

The receptor was derived from a man between 18 and 29 years old in good health. Some clones in this sample may be carry-over from other donors' samples. This chain joins TRBV5-1 and TRBJ2-1; TRBD2 matches at 13 bases. Sequencing used memory CD4+ T cells from PBMCs. Noted subset: CD45RA-negative fraction. CDR3 sequence (DNA): TGCGCCAGCAGCTTGACGGGTGGTGGACTAGCGGGAGACTACAATGAGCAGTTCTTC. Translated: CASSLTGGGLAGDYNEQFF.